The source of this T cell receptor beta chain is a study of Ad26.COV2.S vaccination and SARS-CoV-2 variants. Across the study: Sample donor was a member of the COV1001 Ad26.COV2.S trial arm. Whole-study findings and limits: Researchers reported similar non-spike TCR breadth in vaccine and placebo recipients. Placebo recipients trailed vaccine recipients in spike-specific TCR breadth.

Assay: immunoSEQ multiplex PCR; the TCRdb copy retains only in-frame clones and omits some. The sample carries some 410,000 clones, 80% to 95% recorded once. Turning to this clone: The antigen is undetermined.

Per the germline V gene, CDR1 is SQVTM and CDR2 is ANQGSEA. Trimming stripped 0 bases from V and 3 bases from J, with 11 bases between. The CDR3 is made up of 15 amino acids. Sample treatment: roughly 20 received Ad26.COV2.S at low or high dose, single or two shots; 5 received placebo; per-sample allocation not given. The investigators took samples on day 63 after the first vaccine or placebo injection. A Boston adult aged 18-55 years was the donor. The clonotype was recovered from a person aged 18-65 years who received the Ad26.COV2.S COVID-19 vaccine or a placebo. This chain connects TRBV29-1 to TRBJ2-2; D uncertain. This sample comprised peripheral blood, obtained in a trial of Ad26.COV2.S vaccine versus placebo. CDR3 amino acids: CSVEDPNGYTGELFF. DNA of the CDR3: TGCAGCGTTGAAGATCCCAACGGGTACACCGGGGAGCTGTTTTTT.